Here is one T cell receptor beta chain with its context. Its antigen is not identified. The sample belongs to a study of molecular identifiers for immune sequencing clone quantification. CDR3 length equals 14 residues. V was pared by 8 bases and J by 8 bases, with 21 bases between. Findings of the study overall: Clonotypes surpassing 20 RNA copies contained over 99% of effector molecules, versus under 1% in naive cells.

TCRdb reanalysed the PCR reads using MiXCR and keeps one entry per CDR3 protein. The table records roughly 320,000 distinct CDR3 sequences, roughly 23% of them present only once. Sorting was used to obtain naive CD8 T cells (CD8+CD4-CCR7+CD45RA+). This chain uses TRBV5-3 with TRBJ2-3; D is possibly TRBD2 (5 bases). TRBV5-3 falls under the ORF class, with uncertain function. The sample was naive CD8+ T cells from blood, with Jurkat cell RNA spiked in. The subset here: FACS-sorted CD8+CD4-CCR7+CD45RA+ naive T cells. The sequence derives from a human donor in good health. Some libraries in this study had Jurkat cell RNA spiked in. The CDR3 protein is CASSGVTGVGTQYF. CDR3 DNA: TGTGCCAGCAGCGGCGTAACCGGGGTAGGTACGCAGTATTTT.